This T cell receptor (beta chain) is drawn from a study of cytomegalovirus exposure and HLA in healthy donors. Study overall: Earlier findings included 117 million unique TCR beta sequences obtained from roughly 200 million T cells. Study conclusions and caveats: There were some public TCRs occurring in many donors, but most TCR sequences were rare.

V was pared by 3 bases and J by 5 bases, with 14 bases between. CDR1 LNHDA and CDR2 SQIVND come from the germline V gene (reference sequence). The CDR3 length is 14 residues. In the case of this clone: No antigen is known for it.

The PCR was carried out with 60 Vbeta primers and 13 Jbeta primers. Here immunoSEQ multiplex PCR was the method, and the copy in TCRdb shows in-frame clones only, minus some. The top ten clones hold approximately 0.24% of a sample with 95,000 to 150,000 clones, approximately 80% of them seen once. Sequences were obtained from PBMCs. This TCR came from a middle-aged man in good health and CMV-seronegative. J is TRBJ2-7 and V is TRBV19; a possible D gene is TRBD2 (6 bases). The CDR3 DNA follows: TGTGCCAGTAGTATTCGAGGGAGGAGCAACGAGCAGTACTTC. It codes for CASSIRGRSNEQYF.